These 10 T cell receptor beta chains came from one sample sequenced in a study of long-term antiretroviral therapy in people with HIV. Survey level was the resolution at which the v3.0 immunoSEQ assay ran. Assay: immunoSEQ multiplex PCR; the TCRdb copy retains only in-frame clones and omits some. The sample includes about 39,000 clones, 75% to 90% of them seen just once. The specimen was unsorted PBMCs, collected 3.1 years after starting antiretroviral therapy. These receptors were obtained from a woman between 45 and 65 years old with HIV.

This rearrangement joins TRBV10-3 to TRBJ2-7; D ambiguous. Trimming pared 11 bases from V and 1 base from J, leaving 18 bases between. The germline gives CDR1 ENHRY, CDR2 SYGVKD. The CDR3 extends over 14 amino acids. The CDR3 nucleotides are TGTGCCGCCTCCCGGTCGGGCACATCCTACGAGCAGTACTTC. Its protein is CAASRSGTSYEQYF.

V is TRBV7-4 and J is TRBJ1-1, with D perhaps matching TRBD1 (6 bases). The germline gives CDR1 SGHVT, CDR2 SQSDAQ. Trimming took off 9 bases at V and 4 bases at J, with 21 bases between the two ends. CDR3 length: 15 residues. DNA of the CDR3: TGTGCCAGTAGTTACACAGGGTATAAGGGCACTGAAGCTTTCTTT. Its protein is CASSYTGYKGTEAFF.

The chain recombines TRBV6-5 with TRBJ2-7, with 12 bases lining up with TRBD1. CDR1 is MNHEY, CDR2 SVGAGI, per germline. The ends lost 5 bases at V and 6 bases at J; junction bases unmatched: 8. CDR3 length equals 15 residues. The CDR3 loop is CASSGDRGRSGEQYF. The CDR3 bases are TGTGCCAGCAGTGGGGACAGGGGGCGGTCTGGCGAGCAGTACTTC.

V is TRBV14 and J is TRBJ2-7, with 7 bases fitting TRBD2. The CDR3 runs to 15 residues. V lost 4 bases, J lost 0 bases, and 6 bases stayed unmatched. Germline V lookup: CDR1 SGHDN, CDR2 FVKESK. CDR3 sequence (DNA): TGTGCCAGCAGCCTCTGGGGGGGTACCTCCTACGAGCAGTACTTC. It specifies CASSLWGGTSYEQYF.

The V and J genes are TRBV5-1 and TRBJ1-2; the D is unclear. The germline gives CDR1 SGHRS, CDR2 YFSETQ. This CDR3 has 13 residues. Trimming took 4 bases from V and 2 from J, leaving 9 bases between them. CDR3 amino acids: CASSPLENYGYTF. The CDR3, as DNA: TGCGCCAGCAGCCCCTTGGAGAACTATGGCTACACCTTC. The full variable domain, its missing parts supplied by reference TRBV5-1 and TRBJ1-2, is KAGVTQTPRYLIKTRGQQVTLSCSPISGHRSVSWYQQTPGQGLQFLFEYFSETQRNKGNFPGRFSGRQFSNSRSEMNVSTLELGDSALYLCASSPLENYGYTFGSGTRLTVV.

This clone was observed a few times. This chain connects TRBV10-3 to TRBJ1-2; perhaps TRBD1 as D (5 bases). With 0 bases removed from V and 3 bases from J, the gap between germline ends came to 17 bases. The CDR3 spans 17 residues. CDR1 is ENHRY and CDR2 is SYGVKD in the germline V gene. The CDR3 coding sequence is TGTGCCATCAGTGAGTCGACTATGAGACAGTTACACTATGGCTACACCTTC. Protein product: CAISESTMRQLHYGYTF.

The J gene is TRBJ2-7, the V gene TRBV11-2; 8 nucleotides line up with TRBD2. The CDR3 has 17 residues. CDR1 and CDR2 (germline): SGHAT, FQNNGV. V trimming: 5 bases; J trimming: 3 bases; junction bases outside the gene matches: 15. The CDR3 sequence: CASSGRGLRGGLYEQYF. CDR3 DNA sequence: TGTGCCAGCAGCGGGAGGGGCCTCCGGGGGGGCCTCTACGAGCAGTACTTC.

This sequence joins TRBV11-2 and TRBJ2-7; 12 bases fit TRBD2. With V trimmed by 5 bases and J by 7 bases, 9 bases remained unmatched. Germline-derived CDR1 and CDR2 are SGHAT and FQNNGV. This CDR3 is built from 15 residues. CDR3 DNA: TGTGCCAGCAGCCCCGGACTAGCGGGGACCGGTGAGCAGTACTTC. It encodes CASSPGLAGTGEQYF.

The genes are TRBV4-3 and TRBJ1-2, with D maybe TRBD1 (5 bases). The CDR3 has 16 amino acids. The V end lost 1 base, the J end lost 3 bases, and 15 bases lay between the germline ends. Germline CDR1 and CDR2: LGHNA and YSLEER. CDR3 loop: CASSQAPGRNYYGYTF. CDR3 in DNA: TGCGCCAGCAGCCAAGCCCCAGGGAGAAACTACTATGGCTACACCTTC.

The J gene is TRBJ2-6, the V gene TRBV4-3, with 7 bases aligning to TRBD1. CDR1 is LGHNA and CDR2 is YSLEER in the germline V gene. Trimming took 4 bases from V and 0 from J; bases not matched to a gene: 6. This CDR3 has 17 residues. The chain's CDR3 is CASSRRQGNSGANVLTF. The CDR3 DNA reads TGCGCCAGCAGCCGTCGACAGGGCAACTCTGGGGCCAACGTCCTGACTTTC.